Listed below are T cell receptor beta chains from one sample, sequenced in a study of blood T cell repertoires in COVID-19. Profiling relied on immunoSEQ multiplex PCR, and the TCRdb table lists in-frame clones only, not all of them. The data show some 130,000 clones, with 86% seen just once and more than 9.5% held by the top ten. Material for sequencing was peripheral blood. The receptors shown here come from a woman aged 65 to 85 with COVID-19, enrolled during active disease. Both conserved end residues are part of each CDR3. The order of the fields is J gene, D gene, clone size, V gene, CDR3 DNA, CDR3 protein. A D gene is named only where the DNA matches it firmly. For some rows the clone size is stated as once, few or many, or as a class when expanded; others skip it.

J: TRBJ1-2; D: TRBD1; size: .; V: TRBV11-2; DNA: TGTGCCAGCAGCCGCGCCGGGACAGGGGTTTTATTCTATGGCTACACCTTC; CDR3: CASSRAGTGVLFYGYTF
J: TRBJ2-2; D: .; size: .; V: TRBV30; DNA: TGTGCCTGTCGAAGGGGGTTCGGGGACACCGGGGAGCTGTTTTTT; CDR3: CACRRGFGDTGELFF
J: TRBJ2-3; D: .; size: few; V: TRBV21-1; DNA: TGTGCCAGCAGCAAAGGGATTAGCGGGGCCAACCGCACAGATACGCAGTATTTT; CDR3: CASSKGISGANRTDTQYF
J: TRBJ1-1; D: .; size: .; V: TRBV12-3/TRBV12-4; DNA: TGTGCCAGCAACCCCCGGGGGAACACTGAAGCTTTCTTT; CDR3: CASNPRGNTEAFF
J: TRBJ1-3; D: .; size: .; V: TRBV19; DNA: TGTGCCAGTAGTTATGGGTGGGGCGGCTCTGGAAACACCATATATTTT; CDR3: CASSYGWGGSGNTIYF
J: TRBJ2-7; D: .; size: .; V: TRBV9; DNA: TGTGCCAGCAGCCCCACTAGGCGAATCTACGAGCAGTACTTC; CDR3: CASSPTRRIYEQYF
J: TRBJ2-7; D: TRBD2; size: .; V: TRBV5-1; DNA: TGCGCCAGCAGCTCAAGACTAGCGGGGGACCACGAGCAGTACTTC; CDR3: CASSSRLAGDHEQYF
J: TRBJ1-4; D: .; size: .; V: TRBV4-2; DNA: TGTGCCAGCAGCCAAGAGCAGAGGATTAATGAAAAACTGTTTTTT; CDR3: CASSQEQRINEKLFF
J: TRBJ2-5; D: TRBD2; size: once; V: TRBV15; DNA: TGTGCCACCAGCAGAGATTTGGCTAGCGGCTCAGAAGAGACCCAGTACTTC; CDR3: CATSRDLASGSEETQYF
J: TRBJ2-3; D: TRBD1; size: .; V: TRBV11-3; DNA: TGTGCCAGCAGCGGGGGGACAGGACGCACAGATACGCAGTATTTT; CDR3: CASSGGTGRTDTQYF
J: TRBJ1-4; D: .; size: .; V: TRBV6-5; DNA: TGTGCCAGCAGTTACTCCAGGCAGGGCGTTGAAAAACTGTTTTTT; CDR3: CASSYSRQGVEKLFF
J: TRBJ2-7; D: TRBD1; size: .; V: TRBV6-6; DNA: TGTGCCAGCAGTCCGGGACAGGCTTCGGACGAGCAGTACTTC; CDR3: CASSPGQASDEQYF
J: TRBJ2-7; D: TRBD1; size: .; V: TRBV2; DNA: TGTGCCAGCAGGAGGGACAGGAGTCCCTACGAGCAGTACTTC; CDR3: CASRRDRSPYEQYF
J: TRBJ2-7; D: TRBD2; size: few; V: TRBV6-2/TRBV6-3; DNA: TGTGCCAGCAGTTACTCCCGGGCTAGCGGGGGGGCCCGGTTAAACGAGCAGTACTTC; CDR3: CASSYSRASGGARLNEQYF
J: TRBJ1-4; D: TRBD1; size: .; V: TRBV2; DNA: TGTGCCAGCAGGGGTGACAGGGGGGCAACTAATGAAAAACTGTTTTTT; CDR3: CASRGDRGATNEKLFF
J: TRBJ2-7; D: TRBD1; size: .; V: TRBV3-1/TRBV3-2; DNA: TGTGCCAGCAGCCAAGTTTTTGGGACAGCTACTCGAGAGCAGTACTTC; CDR3: CASSQVFGTATREQYF
J: TRBJ2-2; D: .; size: .; V: TRBV7-6; DNA: TGTGCCAGCAGCTTAGCTCGCGGCACCGGGGAGCTGTTTTTT; CDR3: CASSLARGTGELFF
J: TRBJ2-6; D: TRBD1; size: .; V: TRBV5-1; DNA: TGCGCCAGCAGCTACAGGGGAACCGGGGCCAACGTCCTGACTTTC; CDR3: CASSYRGTGANVLTF
J: TRBJ2-7; D: TRBD2; size: .; V: TRBV14; DNA: TGTGCCAGCAGCCTCCTATCGGGGGGGGCCTTAGGGTACGAGCAGTACTTC; CDR3: CASSLLSGGALGYEQYF
J: TRBJ1-2; D: TRBD1; size: .; V: TRBV18; DNA: TGTGCCAGCTCACAGGGCCAGGGGGTCGAGCGTGGCTACACCTTC; CDR3: CASSQGQGVERGYTF
J: TRBJ2-1; D: TRBD2; size: few; V: TRBV4-1; DNA: TGCGCCAGCAGTGGGACTAGCTCCTACAATGAGCAGTTCTTC; CDR3: CASSGTSSYNEQFF
J: TRBJ1-1; D: TRBD1; size: .; V: TRBV7-2; DNA: TGTGCCAGCAGCAAGGGGGCTGACACTGAAGCTTTCTTT; CDR3: CASSKGADTEAFF
J: TRBJ2-5; D: .; size: .; V: TRBV3-1/TRBV3-2; DNA: TGTGCCAGCAGCCAAGCTTTAGAGACCCAGTACTTC; CDR3: CASSQALETQYF
J: TRBJ1-6; D: TRBD1; size: .; V: TRBV5-4; DNA: TGTGCCAGCAGCATTTCTCCGGGACAGGGTGTAATAGGGAATAATTCACCCCTCCACTTT; CDR3: CASSISPGQGVIGNNSPLHF
J: TRBJ1-3; D: .; size: .; V: TRBV16; DNA: TGTGCCAGCAGCCAATCGCGTCCTAGCTCTGGAAACACCATATATTTT; CDR3: CASSQSRPSSGNTIYF
J: TRBJ2-3; D: .; size: .; V: TRBV12-5; DNA: TGTGCTAGTGGGCTCGGGGTAGCGACAGATACGCAGTATTTT; CDR3: CASGLGVATDTQYF
J: TRBJ1-5; D: .; size: .; V: TRBV6-1; DNA: TGTGCCAGCAGTGAACAGGGGTCCAATCAGCCCCAGCATTTT; CDR3: CASSEQGSNQPQHF
J: TRBJ1-5; D: .; size: once; V: TRBV7-4; DNA: TGTGCCAGCAGCCATGGGAGACACAACGTAGCTAATAGCAATCAGCCCCAGCATTTT; CDR3: CASSHGRHNVANSNQPQHF
J: TRBJ2-2; D: TRBD2; size: .; V: TRBV7-3; DNA: TGTGCCAGCAGCTTAGGGAGAGCGGGGGGTCCCGGGGAGCTGTTTTTT; CDR3: CASSLGRAGGPGELFF
J: TRBJ2-2; D: TRBD2; size: .; V: TRBV28; DNA: TGTGCCAGCAGTCGGACTAGCCCCGGGGAGCTGTTTTTT; CDR3: CASSRTSPGELFF
J: TRBJ1-2; D: .; size: .; V: TRBV5-6; DNA: TGTGCCAGCAGCTTGGATCAGGGACTTTACTATGGCTACACCTTC; CDR3: CASSLDQGLYYGYTF
J: TRBJ2-3; D: TRBD2; size: .; V: TRBV10-3; DNA: TGTGCCATCAGCGATTCAAGCGGGGACACAGATACGCAGTATTTT; CDR3: CAISDSSGDTDTQYF
J: TRBJ1-5; D: TRBD1; size: .; V: TRBV6-1; DNA: TGTGCCAGCAGTGAACATGGACAGGGCAGCAATCAGCCCCAGCATTTT; CDR3: CASSEHGQGSNQPQHF
J: TRBJ2-1; D: .; size: .; V: TRBV3-1/TRBV3-2; DNA: TGTGCCAGCAGACGATCTACCGTTGGCAATGAGCAGTTCTTC; CDR3: CASRRSTVGNEQFF
J: TRBJ2-1; D: TRBD1; size: .; V: TRBV3-1/TRBV3-2; DNA: TGTGCCAGCAGCCTCTGGGGACAGAACATTTCTCCGCCGTTCTTC; CDR3: CASSLWGQNISPPFF
J: TRBJ2-5; D: .; size: .; V: TRBV19; DNA: TGTGCCAGTAGTATAGCGGGGTACCAAGAGACCCAGTACTTC; CDR3: CASSIAGYQETQYF
J: TRBJ2-3; D: .; size: .; V: TRBV5-1; DNA: TGCGCCAGCAGCTTGGCCGCAGACACAGATACGCAGTATTTT; CDR3: CASSLAADTDTQYF
J: TRBJ2-5; D: .; size: once; V: TRBV19; DNA: TGTGCCAGTGGGTCGCAGGGAGAGACCCAGTACTTC; CDR3: CASGSQGETQYF
J: TRBJ1-1; D: .; size: .; V: TRBV4-1; DNA: TGCGCCAGCAGCCGCAGCTCTGCAGGGGTTTTCACTGAAGCTTTCTTT; CDR3: CASSRSSAGVFTEAFF
J: TRBJ2-5; D: TRBD1; size: .; V: TRBV2; DNA: TGTGCCGGAGCAATAAGGGGGCTCCAAGAGACCCAGTACTTC; CDR3: CAGAIRGLQETQYF
J: TRBJ1-5; D: .; size: few; V: TRBV27; DNA: TGTGCCAGCAATACGGGCAATCAGCCCCAGCATTTT; CDR3: CASNTGNQPQHF